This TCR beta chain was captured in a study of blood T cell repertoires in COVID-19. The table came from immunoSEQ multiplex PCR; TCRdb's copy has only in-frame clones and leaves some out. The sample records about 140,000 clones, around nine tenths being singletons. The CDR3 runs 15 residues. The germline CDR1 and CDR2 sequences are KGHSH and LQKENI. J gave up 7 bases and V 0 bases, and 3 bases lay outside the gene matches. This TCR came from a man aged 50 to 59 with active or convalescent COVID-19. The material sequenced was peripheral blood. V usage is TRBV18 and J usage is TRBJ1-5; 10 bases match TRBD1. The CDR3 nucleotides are TGTGCCAGCTCACCACCGGGGACAGGGGCACAGCCCCAGCATTTT. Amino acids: CASSPPGTGAQPQHF.